A single sample is the source of the 19 T cell receptor beta chains below, sequenced in a study of beta chain features in type 1 diabetes. Findings and caveats of the study: TCRB CDR3s from Type 1 diabetes patients were moderately but significantly shorter in all four CD4+ subsets.

Their specific antigens are unknown. Isolated RNA was reverse transcribed in full, so expressed TCRB transcripts were sequenced. Assay used: immunoSEQ multiplex PCR; TCRdb lists only in-frame clones, some missing. The repertoire holds roughly 150,000 clones, about 8% seen once, with approximately 0.85% in the top ten. The specimen sequenced was central memory CD4+ T cells from blood. Receptors originate from a woman aged 40 to 55 with type 1 diabetes.

This clone occurred a few times. The genes are TRBV4-1 and TRBJ2-5; 9 positions match TRBD1. CDR3 length: 17 amino acids. Trimming took 4 bases from V and 2 from J; bases not matched to a gene: 11. CDR1 and CDR2 from the germline V gene are MGHRA and YSYEKL. Here the CDR3 reads CASSPENRGRRQETQYF. The CDR3 bases are TGCGCCAGCAGCCCAGAGAACAGGGGGCGAAGGCAAGAGACCCAGTACTTC.

The rearrangement links TRBV7-2 to TRBJ2-7, with 8 bases identical to TRBD2. Per the germline V gene, CDR1 is SGHTA and CDR2 is FQGNSA. V trimming: 0 bases; J trimming: 5 bases; junction bases outside the gene matches: 9. The CDR3 length is 16 residues. CDR3 loop: CASSLAHGGGRNEQYF. CDR3 in DNA: TGTGCCAGCAGCTTAGCGCATGGCGGGGGGAGAAACGAGCAGTACTTC.

The J gene is TRBJ2-1, the V gene TRBV5-6; 11 positions match TRBD2. The CDR3 is 14 residues long. The trim removed 7 bases at V and 8 bases at J, leaving 8 bases unmatched. CDR1 and CDR2 from the germline V gene are SGHDT and YYEEEE. As DNA, the CDR3 is TGTGCCAGCTCCACCCTAGCGGGGGGTGATGAGCAGTTCTTC. Protein sequence: CASSTLAGGDEQFF.

The sample holds a few counts of this clone. J is TRBJ2-1 and V is TRBV7-2, with 11 bases that match TRBD2. CDR1 is SGHTA and CDR2 is FQGNSA in the germline V gene. The CDR3 is made up of 13 amino acids. Losses at the gene ends were 11 bases for V and 8 bases for J; bases not matched to a gene: 8. The CDR3 DNA reads as TGTGCCTCTCGACTAGCGGGAAGCGATGAGCAGTTCTTC. Translating it yields CASRLAGSDEQFF.

This clone was seen only a few times. This rearrangement joins TRBV6-5 to TRBJ1-1; TRBD1 matches 7 bases. Trimming at V came to 2 bases and at J to 3 bases, leaving 9 bases not matched to a gene. The CDR3 runs 16 residues. The germline V gene encodes CDR1 MNHEY and CDR2 SVGAGI. CDR3 nucleotides: TGTGCCAGCAGTTACCTGACAGGGCGAGGTGACACTGAAGCTTTCTTT. Amino acids: CASSYLTGRGDTEAFF.

This clone has ten or more counts. The gene calls are TRBV7-2 and TRBJ1-3; 7 bases map to TRBD1. Losses at the gene ends were 4 bases for V and 4 bases for J; bases not matched to a gene: 7. This CDR3 is 15 amino acids long. Looked up from germline, CDR1 is SGHTA and CDR2 is FQGNSA. The CDR3 coding sequence is TGTGCCAGCAGCTACCAGGGGACAGACGGAAACACCATATATTTT. Amino acids: CASSYQGTDGNTIYF.

This clone was observed a few times. This chain joins TRBV5-1 and TRBJ2-2; D possibly corresponds to TRBD1 (6 bases). The V gene lost 4 bases and the J gene lost 0 bases, with 10 bases spanning the gap. CDR3 length: 15 residues. Germline values: CDR1 SGHRS, CDR2 YFSETQ. This chain's CDR3 is CASSGTLANTGELFF. The DNA for the CDR3 is TGCGCCAGCAGCGGGACACTAGCGAACACCGGGGAGCTGTTTTTT.

The sample holds a few counts of this clone. The chain has TRBV7-2 and TRBJ2-3; D might be TRBD2 (6 bases). The CDR3 loop spans 15 amino acids. Trimming removed 1 base at V and 6 bases at J, with 14 bases between. The germline V gene encodes CDR1 SGHTA and CDR2 FQGNSA. CDR3 coding DNA: TGTGCCAGCAGCTTAGGACGGGCAGCGGGCGATACGCAGTATTTT. This codes for CASSLGRAAGDTQYF.

This clone was seen a few times. The CDR3 here is CASSVTGTHMNTEAFF. The CDR3 region has the DNA TGCGCCAGCAGCGTCACCGGGACACACATGAACACTGAAGCTTTCTTT. The rearrangement uses TRBV5-1 and TRBJ1-1; D might be TRBD1 (6 bases). The CDR3 sequence is 16 residues long. CDR1 SGHRS and CDR2 YFSETQ come from the germline V gene. V was pared by 4 bases and J by 0 bases, with 16 bases between.

On this clone itself: This CDR3 is also generated by other DNA sequences in the sample. V and J are TRBV18 and TRBJ1-5, with D unresolved. CDR3 length equals 15 residues. V shed 2 bases and J shed 0 bases, with 8 bases lying between them. CDR1 and CDR2 (germline): KGHSH, LQKENI. In nucleotides, the CDR3 is TGTGCCAGCTCACCAGAGACAAATAGCAATCAGCCCCAGCATTTT. This gives the protein CASSPETNSNQPQHF.

In its sample, this clone was seen a few times. This sequence joins TRBV27 and TRBJ2-1; 9 bases are shared with TRBD1. The CDR3 is 17 residues long. CDR1 and CDR2 from the germline V gene are MNHEY and SMNVEV (reference sequence). V shed 5 bases, J shed 4 bases, and the junction held 12 bases outside the gene matches. Written as DNA, the CDR3 is TGTGCCAGCAGTATAAACGCCGGGACAGGGCCTTACAATGAGCAGTTCTTC. This sequence encodes CASSINAGTGPYNEQFF.

The chain is built from TRBV10-3 and TRBJ2-1; 10 bases are shared with TRBD1. The CDR3 is made up of 13 amino acids. Germline lookup yields CDR1 ENHRY and CDR2 SYGVKD. Trimming at V came to 6 bases and at J to 10 bases, leaving 6 bases not matched to a gene. The CDR3 region has the DNA TGTGCCATCAGGCCGGGACAGGGGACCGAGCAGTTCTTC. Encoded protein: CAIRPGQGTEQFF.

In nucleotides, the CDR3 is TGCGCCAGGCGGACAGAACCGAACACCGGGGAGCTGTTTTTT. Protein: CARRTEPNTGELFF. The chain links TRBV10-1 to TRBJ2-2, with TRBD1 as a possible D gene (6 bases). Germline CDR1 WNHNN, CDR2 SYGVQD (reference sequence). The V and J ends lost 9 bases and 0 bases respectively, with 11 bases between them. This CDR3 region has 14 residues.

This clone was found a few times. The chain is built from TRBV7-9 and TRBJ1-1; 7 bases line up with TRBD1. Trimming took 10 bases from V and 3 from J; bases not matched to a gene: 8. CDR1 and CDR2 (germline): SEHNR, FQNEAQ (reference sequence). CDR3 size: 13 residues. The CDR3 bases are TGTGCCATTAGACAGGGTGGGGACACTGAAGCTTTCTTT. Translating gives CAIRQGGDTEAFF.

The rearrangement links TRBV7-3 to TRBJ2-5, with D possibly matching TRBD1 (6 bases). The CDR3 is 14 residues long. Germline V gives CDR1 SGHTA, CDR2 FQGTGA. V lost 1 base and J 5 bases, leaving 11 bases between the germline ends. For the CDR3, the DNA is TGTGCCAGCAGCTTAATGCCGCAGGGGGAGACCCAGTACTTC. Protein sequence: CASSLMPQGETQYF.

The rearrangement uses TRBV27 and TRBJ1-6; TRBD1 matches at 9 bases. The CDR3 sequence is 14 residues long. The junction had 4 bases not matched to a gene; V was cut back by 4 bases and J by 9 bases. Per germline, CDR1 MNHEY and CDR2 SMNVEV (reference sequence). The CDR3 here is CASSWDRDFSPLHF. CDR3 DNA sequence: TGTGCCAGCAGTTGGGACAGGGACTTTTCACCCCTCCACTTT.

In its sample, this clone was seen a few times. This chain links TRBV2 with TRBJ1-5; 9 nucleotides align to TRBD1. Trimming took 4 bases from V and 7 from J; bases not matched to a gene: 8. The germline gives CDR1 SNHLY, CDR2 FYNNEI. The CDR3 totals 15 residues. For the CDR3, the DNA is TGTGCCAGCAGTGGGGACAGGGCAGGGGGCCAGCCCCAGCATTTT. Translation gives CASSGDRAGGQPQHF.

This clone was recorded a few times. This chain links TRBV28 with TRBJ1-6; D is undetermined. CDR3 length: 16 residues. Per the germline V gene, CDR1 is MDHEN and CDR2 is SYDVKM. The V and J ends lost 2 bases and 9 bases respectively, with 17 bases between them. DNA of the CDR3: TGTGCCAGCAGTTTAGCCAGTCCTTTAGAGGCTTCACCCCTCCACTTT. Its translation is CASSLASPLEASPLHF.

The V gene is TRBV28, the J gene TRBJ1-4, with 7 bases lining up with TRBD1. This CDR3 has 11 residues. V lost 9 bases, J lost 6 bases, and 1 base stayed unmatched. Germline V CDR1 and CDR2: MDHEN, SYDVKM. This CDR3 reads CASQGDEKLFF. The CDR3 DNA follows: TGTGCCAGTCAGGGGGATGAAAAACTGTTTTTT.